Reported below is one T cell receptor (beta chain). In germline, CDR1 is SNHLY, CDR2 FYNNEI. V shed 1 base and J shed 2 bases, with 14 bases lying between them. This CDR3 region has 16 residues. This record comes from a study of cytomegalovirus exposure and HLA in healthy donors. The PCR employed 60 Vbeta primers together with 13 Jbeta primers. Assay: immunoSEQ multiplex PCR; the TCRdb copy retains only in-frame clones and omits some. The sample table sets out 60,000 to 90,000 clones. When sampled, the donors appeared nominally healthy, though they likely had unrecorded immune exposures. The receptor was derived from a middle-aged woman in good health and CMV-seropositive. The sequencing sample was made of PBMCs. The chain uses TRBV2 and TRBJ2-5; the D gene is possibly TRBD2 (6 bases). The CDR3 sequence: CASSEVRGRGQETQYF. The CDR3 DNA follows: TGTGCCAGCAGTGAAGTGCGCGGTCGGGGGCAAGAGACCCAGTACTTC.